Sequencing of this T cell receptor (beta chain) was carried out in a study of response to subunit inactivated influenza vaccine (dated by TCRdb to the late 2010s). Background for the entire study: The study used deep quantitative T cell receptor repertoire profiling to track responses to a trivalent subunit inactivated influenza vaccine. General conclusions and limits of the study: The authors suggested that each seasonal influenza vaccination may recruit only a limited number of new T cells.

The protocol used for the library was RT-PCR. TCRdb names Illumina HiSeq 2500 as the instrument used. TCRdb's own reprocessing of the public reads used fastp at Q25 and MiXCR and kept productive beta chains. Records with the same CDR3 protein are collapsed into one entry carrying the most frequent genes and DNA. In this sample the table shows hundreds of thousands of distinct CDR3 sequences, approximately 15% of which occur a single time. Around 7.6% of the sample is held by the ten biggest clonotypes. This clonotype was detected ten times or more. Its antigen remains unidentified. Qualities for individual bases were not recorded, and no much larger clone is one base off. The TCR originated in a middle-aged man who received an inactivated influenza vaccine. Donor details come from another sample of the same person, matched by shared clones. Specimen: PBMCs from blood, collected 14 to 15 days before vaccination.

The bases are TGCAGTGCCGGAGACCTACCGGGGCAGCCCCAGCATTTT. Translated, it reads CSAGDLPGQPQHF. The V and J genes are TRBV20-1 and TRBJ1-5; the D gene lacks a confident call. CDR1 and CDR2 (DFQATT, SNEGSKA) derive from the germline V gene (reference sequence). The CDR3 contains 13 residues, cysteine and phenylalanine counted. CDR3 DNA only is kept here, 39 bases in frame from base 1. V loses 6 bases of germline sequence and J loses 7 bases, and the interval between the two ends is 16 bases.